This section outlines one T cell receptor beta chain sequence together with its context. Its cognate antigen is unknown. Terminally differentiated effector memory CD45RA+ cells were excluded by CCR7 positive selection of CD45RO-negative cells. This specimen belongs to a study of shared clonotypes between healthy human individuals. Notes on the study in general: A limitation of the genetic and exposure-history diversity represented arose from few donors. Larger richness was generally estimated for naive than memory subsets.

Assay runs were performed at deep level. Original processing methods: Filtering of immunoSEQ junctional sequences could not match full-length read filtering. Here immunoSEQ multiplex PCR was the method, and the copy in TCRdb shows in-frame clones only, minus some. D and trimming were read from the DNA, whereas the V and J calls and clone size are those reported in that table. The table records approximately 600,000 clones, around 96% of them present only once. The V and J ends lost 5 bases and 4 bases respectively, with 11 bases between them. CDR1 and CDR2 (germline): MNHEY, SMNVEV (reference sequence). This CDR3 comprises 13 residues.

The sequence came from a woman in her twenties or thirties in good health. Sequences were obtained from naive CD8+ T cells sorted from blood. The rearrangement joins TRBV27 to TRBJ1-2; D gene ambiguous. This CDR3 reads CASSPAEAYGYTF. CDR3 sequence (DNA): TGTGCCAGCAGTCCGGCGGAGGCCTATGGCTACACCTTC.